This entry is about one TCR beta chain. The antigen remains unidentified. This specimen belongs to a study of shared clonotypes between healthy human individuals. Across the whole study: A donor's plate count was three for CD4 naive and three for CD4 memory; CD8 naive had two and CD8 memory one.

Germline V gene lookup returns CDR1 SGHAT and CDR2 FQNNGV. The V and J ends lost 2 bases and 1 base respectively, with 12 bases between them. The CDR3 totals 15 residues. Study findings and constraints: A handful of donors shared approximately 5% of their naive CD4 clonotypes.

Produced via immunoSEQ multiplex PCR; TCRdb's table is partial and in-frame only. The repertoire includes over 400,000 clones, about 96% of them detected once, and 0.064% sits in the top ten. The chain couples TRBV11-2 to TRBJ2-7, with D possibly TRBD2 on 5 matching bases. The specimen was naive CD4+ T cells sorted from blood. The subset is: CD45RA+ positively selected. This clonotype was sampled from a woman aged 30 to 39 in good health. CDR3 protein: CASSLWAAESYEQYF. CDR3 DNA: TGTGCCAGCAGCTTATGGGCAGCGGAATCCTACGAGCAGTACTTC.